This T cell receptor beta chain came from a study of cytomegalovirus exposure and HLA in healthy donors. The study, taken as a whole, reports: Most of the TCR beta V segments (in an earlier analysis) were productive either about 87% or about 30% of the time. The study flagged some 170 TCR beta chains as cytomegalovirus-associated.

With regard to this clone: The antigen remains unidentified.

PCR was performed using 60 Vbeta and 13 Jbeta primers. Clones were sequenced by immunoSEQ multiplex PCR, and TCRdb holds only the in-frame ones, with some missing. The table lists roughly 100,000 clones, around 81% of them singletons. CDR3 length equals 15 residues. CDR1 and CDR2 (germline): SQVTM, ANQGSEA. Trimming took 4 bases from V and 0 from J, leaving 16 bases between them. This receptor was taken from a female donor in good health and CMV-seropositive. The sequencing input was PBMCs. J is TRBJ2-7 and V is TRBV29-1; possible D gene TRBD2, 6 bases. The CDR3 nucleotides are TGCAGCGTTGGAAAGCATCGCGGGGTCTCCTACGAGCAGTACTTC. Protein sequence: CSVGKHRGVSYEQYF.